Below are 27 T cell receptor beta chains sequenced from a single sample in a study of T cells in localized non-small cell lung cancer. Sequenced by immunoSEQ multiplex PCR; TCRdb stores in-frame clones only, minus some. Of around 16,000 clones in the sample, around nine tenths are singletons; the top ten hold around a quarter. The sample here was peripheral blood, taken before any cancer treatment. The origin of the receptors is a female donor older than 55 with stage III squamous cell lung carcinoma.

The genes are TRBV2 and TRBJ2-7, with TRBD1 identical over 10 bases. The CDR3 sequence is 14 residues long. The ends lost 6 bases at V and 7 bases at J; junction bases unmatched: 9. Germline V gene sequence: CDR1 SNHLY, CDR2 FYNNEI. This chain's CDR3 is CASREGQGYGEQYF. The CDR3 DNA sequence: TGTGCCAGCAGGGAGGGACAGGGGTATGGGGAGCAGTACTTC. The full variable domain, completed using reference TRBV2 and TRBJ2-7, is EPEVTQTPSHQVTQMGQEVILRCVPISNHLYFYWYRQILGQKVEFLVSFYNNEISEKSEIFDDQFSVERPDGSNFTLKIRSTKLEDSAMYFCASREGQGYGEQYFGPGTRLTVT.

The rearrangement links TRBV7-9 to TRBJ1-3; D is unresolved. The V gene's germline CDR1 is SEHNR and CDR2 FQNEAQ (reference sequence). The V gene lost 5 bases and the J gene lost 0 bases, with 11 bases spanning the gap. This CDR3 region has 15 residues. The CDR3, as DNA: TGTGCCAGCAGCGCAAGACTGAGCTCTGGAAACACCATATATTTT. Translation gives CASSARLSSGNTIYF.

This chain connects TRBV5-1 to TRBJ2-1; 7 bases match TRBD2. The CDR3 is made up of 14 amino acids. Trimming cost V 3 bases and J 7 bases; bases outside gene matches: 7. Germline CDR1 and CDR2: SGHRS and YFSETQ. The CDR3 loop is CASSSGLVRNEQFF. The CDR3 coding sequence is TGCGCCAGCAGCTCCGGACTAGTTAGGAATGAGCAGTTCTTC. The whole variable domain, remainder taken from reference TRBV5-1 and TRBJ2-1, is KAGVTQTPRYLIKTRGQQVTLSCSPISGHRSVSWYQQTPGQGLQFLFEYFSETQRNKGNFPGRFSGRQFSNSRSEMNVSTLELGDSALYLCASSSGLVRNEQFFGPGTRLTVL.

The rearrangement uses TRBV5-4 and TRBJ1-6, with no clear D. The CDR3 runs 15 residues. The V end was cut by 4 bases, the J end by 1 base, with 9 bases between. Germline V lookup: CDR1 SGHNT, CDR2 YYREEE (reference sequence). The CDR3 here is CASSLVGSYNSPLHF. The CDR3 DNA follows: TGTGCCAGCAGCCTTGTGGGGTCCTATAATTCACCCCTCCACTTT. Drawing the rest from reference TRBV5-4 and TRBJ1-6, the complete variable domain is ETGVTQSPTHLIKTRGQQVTLRCSSQSGHNTVSWYQQALGQGPQFIFQYYREEENGRGNFPPRFSGLQFPNYSSELNVNALELDDSALYLCASSLVGSYNSPLHFGNGTRLTVT.

The rearrangement links TRBV7-9 to TRBJ2-1; TRBD1 aligns across 9 bases. The CDR3 is 16 residues long. V was clipped by 5 bases and J by 2 bases; unmatched bases: 7. The germline V gene encodes CDR1 SEHNR and CDR2 FQNEAQ (reference sequence). This CDR3 reads CASSEPGQGTYNEQFF. In nucleotides, the CDR3 is TGTGCCAGCAGCGAGCCGGGACAGGGAACCTACAATGAGCAGTTCTTC.

The chain recombines TRBV7-2 with TRBJ2-7, with 10 bases matching TRBD1. Germline values: CDR1 SGHTA, CDR2 FQGNSA. The CDR3 totals 16 residues. The V segment lost 1 base and the J segment 4 bases; nucleotides outside the gene matches: 7. CDR3 protein: CASSLDRRDRGYEQYF. The CDR3 DNA sequence: TGTGCCAGCAGCTTAGATCGTCGGGACAGGGGATACGAGCAGTACTTC. Filled out from reference TRBV7-2 and TRBJ2-7, the complete variable domain reads GAGVSQSPSNKVTEKGKDVELRCDPISGHTALYWYRQSLGQGLEFLIYFQGNSAPDKSGLPSDRFSAERTGGSVSTLTIQRTQQEDSAVYLCASSLDRRDRGYEQYFGPGTRLTVT.

The CDR3 region is CASSFSNTEAFF. The CDR3 nucleotides are TGTGCCAGCAGCTTTTCTAACACTGAAGCTTTCTTT. This chain connects TRBV7-2 to TRBJ1-1; D call uncertain. Trimming shortened V by 3 bases and J by 2 bases, and 4 bases separated the two germline ends. The CDR3 is made up of 12 amino acids. The germline V gene encodes CDR1 SGHTA and CDR2 FQGNSA.

This clone appeared a few times. V usage is TRBV7-3 and J usage is TRBJ1-1; D gene unclear. This CDR3 comprises 13 residues. The germline gives CDR1 SGHTA, CDR2 FQGTGA. Trimming cost V 2 bases and J 1 base, with 5 bases left between them. CDR3 loop: CASSLHPNTEAFF. CDR3 coding DNA: TGTGCCAGCAGCTTACACCCGAACACTGAAGCTTTCTTT.

V is TRBV5-6 and J is TRBJ1-5, with D perhaps TRBD1 (5 bases). The V end was cut by 1 base, the J end by 4 bases, with 15 bases between. Germline-derived CDR1 and CDR2 are SGHDT and YYEEEE. The CDR3 totals 16 residues. This chain's CDR3 is CASSLRAGLRNQPQHF. In nucleotides, the CDR3 is TGTGCCAGCAGCTTGAGGGCAGGGTTGCGAAATCAGCCCCAGCATTTT.

This chain connects TRBV28 to TRBJ1-2; 9 bases fit TRBD1. CDR1 is MDHEN and CDR2 is SYDVKM in the germline V gene. V lost 5 bases, J lost 4 bases, and 5 bases stayed unmatched. The CDR3 totals 14 residues. The CDR3 nucleotides read TGTGCCAGCAGTGATGGACAGGGGATCTATGGCTACACCTTC. Protein: CASSDGQGIYGYTF.

The chain has TRBV7-9 and TRBJ2-2; 8 bases map to TRBD2. Germline loops: CDR1 SEHNR, CDR2 FQNEAQ (reference sequence). The CDR3 loop spans 15 amino acids. The V gene end was trimmed by 6 bases and the J gene end by 3 bases; junction bases not matched to a gene: 6. CDR3 nucleotides: TGTGCCAGCAGGGTGGGAGCGGGGGACACCGGGGAGCTGTTTTTT. Encoded protein: CASRVGAGDTGELFF.

The chain combines TRBV5-1 with TRBJ1-1; D gene unclear. The CDR3 extends over 13 amino acids. The germline V gene has CDR1 SGHRS and CDR2 YFSETQ. V was pared by 4 bases and J by 1 base, with 8 bases between. The CDR3 spells CASSTDPNTEAFF. In DNA form, the CDR3 reads TGCGCCAGCAGCACCGACCCGAACACTGAAGCTTTCTTT. Complete variable domain (other parts from reference TRBV5-1 and TRBJ1-1): KAGVTQTPRYLIKTRGQQVTLSCSPISGHRSVSWYQQTPGQGLQFLFEYFSETQRNKGNFPGRFSGRQFSNSRSEMNVSTLELGDSALYLCASSTDPNTEAFFGQGTRLTVV.

The chain joins TRBV2 to TRBJ2-3, with 8 bases fitting TRBD2. The CDR3 totals 17 residues. Germline V gene sequence: CDR1 SNHLY, CDR2 FYNNEI. With 5 bases clipped from V and 0 bases from J, the junction kept 10 bases outside the gene matches. The CDR3 nucleotides read TGTGCCAGCAGTCGGGGATTAGCGGGGACTAGCACAGATACGCAGTATTTT. Amino acids: CASSRGLAGTSTDTQYF.

The V and J genes are TRBV7-8 and TRBJ2-7; 9 bases line up with TRBD2. CDR3 length: 15 residues. J lost 6 bases, V lost 1 base, and 7 bases had no gene match. Germline V lookup: CDR1 SGHVS, CDR2 FQNEAQ. The CDR3 DNA sequence: TGTGCCAGCAGCTTAGGGGCGGGGGGGCTAGGCGAGCAGTACTTC. Translation: CASSLGAGGLGEQYF.

V gene TRBV9 combines with J gene TRBJ2-3; 8 positions agree with TRBD2. V trimming: 0 bases; J trimming: 3 bases; junction bases outside the gene matches: 6. Germline V gives CDR1 SGDLS, CDR2 YYNGEE. The CDR3 consists of 16 residues. The CDR3 is CASSVGAGVNTDTQYF. The CDR3, as DNA: TGTGCCAGCAGCGTAGGAGCGGGAGTTAATACAGATACGCAGTATTTT.

The V call is TRBV7-2, the J call TRBJ1-2; 8 nucleotides match TRBD1. V trimming: 4 bases; J trimming: 0 bases; junction bases outside the gene matches: 1. Germline V gene lookup returns CDR1 SGHTA and CDR2 FQGNSA. This CDR3 comprises 14 residues. The CDR3 DNA follows: TGTGCCAGCAGCTCACAGGGGGCTAACTATGGCTACACCTTC. It specifies CASSSQGANYGYTF. Full variable domain (missing parts from reference TRBV7-2 and TRBJ1-2): GAGVSQSPSNKVTEKGKDVELRCDPISGHTALYWYRQSLGQGLEFLIYFQGNSAPDKSGLPSDRFSAERTGGSVSTLTIQRTQQEDSAVYLCASSSQGANYGYTFGSGTRLTVV.

V and J are TRBV5-4 and TRBJ2-1; tentatively, D is TRBD2 (5 bases). Trimming removed 4 bases from V and 6 bases from J, with 20 bases in between. This CDR3 comprises 16 residues. Germline loops: CDR1 SGHNT, CDR2 YYREEE (reference sequence). CDR3 sequence: CASSTGSFVGVNEQFF. The CDR3, as DNA: TGTGCCAGCAGCACGGGAAGTTTTGTTGGGGTCAATGAGCAGTTCTTC.

For the CDR3, the DNA is TGTGCCATCAGTGATACCGGGACAGCGACGCCCTACGAGCAGTACTTC. This sequence encodes CAISDTGTATPYEQYF. The chain uses TRBV10-3 and TRBJ2-7; 7 bases map to TRBD1. V dropped 3 bases and J dropped 2; count of bases not matched to a gene: 10. The CDR3 sequence is 16 residues long. CDR1 is ENHRY, CDR2 SYGVKD, per germline.

This sequence joins TRBV5-5 and TRBJ1-4; no clear D gene. CDR3 length equals 14 residues. Germline-derived CDR1 and CDR2 are SGHKS and YYEKEE (reference sequence). V was cut by 0 bases and J by 6 bases, with 9 bases left in between. The CDR3 protein is CASSLEWADEKLFF. The CDR3 nucleotides read TGTGCCAGCAGCTTGGAGTGGGCTGATGAAAAACTGTTTTTT.

The chain recombines TRBV5-1 with TRBJ2-7; maybe TRBD1 (6 bases). The CDR3 runs to 14 residues. The V and J ends lost 6 bases and 1 base respectively, with 14 bases between them. The germline V gene has CDR1 SGHRS and CDR2 YFSETQ. The CDR3 sequence: CASTYRVGSYEQYF. The CDR3 coding sequence is TGCGCCAGCACCTACAGGGTTGGGTCCTACGAGCAGTACTTC.

The gene calls are TRBV18 and TRBJ2-2; possibly TRBD2 for D (7 bases). This CDR3 contains 18 residues. The ends were cut back, 0 bases at V and 0 bases at J, with 14 bases in the middle. Germline CDR1 reads KGHSH; CDR2 reads LQKENI. The CDR3 sequence: CASSPPFGGASNTGELFF. CDR3 bases: TGTGCCAGCTCACCACCTTTTGGGGGGGCCTCGAACACCGGGGAGCTGTTTTTT.

V usage is TRBV6-5 and J usage is TRBJ2-5, with D possibly matching TRBD1 (5 bases). V dropped 5 bases and J dropped 5 bases, with 15 bases sitting between them. Per germline, CDR1 MNHEY and CDR2 SVGAGI. The CDR3 extends over 14 amino acids. The CDR3 spells CASSPSRSGETQYF. DNA of the CDR3: TGTGCCAGCAGTCCCTCTAGGTCAGGGGAGACCCAGTACTTC.

The V and J genes are TRBV7-4 and TRBJ2-3, with a possible D match to TRBD2 (5 bases). V shed 1 base and J shed 1 base, with 6 bases lying between them. In germline, CDR1 is SGHVT, CDR2 SQSDAQ. CDR3 length equals 14 residues. The CDR3 loop is CASSLERRTDTQYF. In DNA form, the CDR3 reads TGTGCCAGCAGCTTAGAGCGGCGCACAGATACGCAGTATTTT.

The V gene is TRBV5-6, the J gene TRBJ2-7; possibly TRBD1 for D (6 bases). The CDR3 contains 15 residues. Germline lookup yields CDR1 SGHDT and CDR2 YYEEEE. Trimming stripped 8 bases from V and 0 bases from J, with 18 bases between. The chain's CDR3 is CASGRVGQTSYEQYF. The CDR3 DNA reads TGTGCCAGTGGAAGAGTGGGACAAACCTCCTACGAGCAGTACTTC. Looking up the rest from reference TRBV5-6 and TRBJ2-7 gives the full variable domain: DAGVTQSPTHLIKTRGQQVTLRCSPKSGHDTVSWYQQALGQGPQFIFQYYEEEERQRGNFPDRFSGHQFPNYSSELNVNALLLGDSALYLCASGRVGQTSYEQYFGPGTRLTVT.

This rearrangement joins TRBV5-8 to TRBJ2-7, with a possible D match to TRBD1 (7 bases). This CDR3 has 14 amino acids. Germline V lookup: CDR1 SGHTS, CDR2 YDEGEE. Trimming stripped 9 bases from V and 3 bases from J, with 19 bases between. The CDR3 bases are TGTGCCATGCATTCCAGGGGGGTCGACTACGAGCAGTACTTC. Its protein is CAMHSRGVDYEQYF.

This sequence joins TRBV14 and TRBJ2-7; weak D call: TRBD1 (5 bases). The CDR3 spans 13 residues. V shed 1 base and J shed 9 bases, with 13 bases lying between them. Germline loops: CDR1 SGHDN, CDR2 FVKESK. The chain's CDR3 is CASSQGPDQGQYF. In DNA form, the CDR3 reads TGTGCCAGCAGCCAAGGTCCAGACCAGGGGCAGTACTTC.

The V call is TRBV28, the J call TRBJ1-1; D possibly corresponds to TRBD1 (6 bases). Deletions cut 6 bases from V and 7 bases from J, with 21 bases between. The CDR3 has 15 residues. From germline, CDR1 is MDHEN and CDR2 SYDVKM. The CDR3 sequence: CASRPIGGYELEAFF. In DNA, the CDR3 is TGTGCCAGCAGACCTATAGGGGGATACGAGCTTGAAGCTTTCTTT.